The 31 T cell receptor beta chains below all came from one sample that was sequenced in a study of blood T cell repertoires in COVID-19 (TCRdb year 2020). Library creation used the immunoSEQ multiplex PCR assay. TCRdb mirrors the immuneACCESS table, restricted to in-frame sequences. Some clones are absent from its copies; in checked studies, under half trace to an unresolved V gene, and the reason for the others is unknown. Across this sample there are about 210,000 clones, with 82% seen only once. Of the sample, less than 6% falls within the top ten clones. Material for sequencing was peripheral blood. The receptors were gathered from a woman aged 70 to 79 with COVID-19, enrolled during active disease.

V is TRBV6-5 and J is TRBJ2-2; 7 bases are a match to TRBD1. Germline CDR1 is MNHEY and CDR2 is SVGAGI. This CDR3 is 14 amino acids long. Unmatched junction bases numbered 4, after V lost 8 bases and J lost 1 base. The CDR3, as DNA: TGTGCCAGCTGTAGGACAGGGAACACCGGGGAGCTGTTTTTT. Translation: CASCRTGNTGELFF.

The CDR3 nucleotides are TGTGCCAGCAGCTTAGGGGCAGGGGGTAGCAATCAGCCCCAGCATTTT. This sequence encodes CASSLGAGGSNQPQHF. The V and J genes are TRBV7-2 and TRBJ1-5; TRBD1 matches 7 bases. Germline loops: CDR1 SGHTA, CDR2 FQGNSA. CDR3 size: 16 residues. With V trimmed by 1 base and J by 0 bases, 3 bases remained unmatched.

The chain is built from TRBV3-1 (or the pseudogene TRBV3-2) and TRBJ2-5, with TRBD2 identical over 13 bases. The CDR3 consists of 17 residues. J gave up 5 bases and V 1 base, and 7 bases lay outside the gene matches. Germline V gives CDR1 LGHDT, CDR2 YNNKEL (reference sequence). The CDR3 nucleotides read TGTGCCAGCAGCCAAGCCAAGGGACTAGCGGGAAAGGAGACCCAGTACTTC. Its translation is CASSQAKGLAGKETQYF.

This chain joins TRBV10-2 and TRBJ2-2, with 12 bases that match TRBD2. V gave up 8 bases and J gave up 4 bases; unmatched junction bases: 5. Per germline, CDR1 WSHSY and CDR2 SAAADI. The CDR3 totals 15 residues. The CDR3 DNA sequence: TGCGCCAGCGGCGGACTAGCGGGAATCACCGGGGAGCTGTTTTTT. Its protein product is CASGGLAGITGELFF.

This clone was observed a single time. V gene TRBV11-2 combines with J gene TRBJ2-7; D may be TRBD1 (5 bases). Germline-derived CDR1 and CDR2 are SGHAT and FQNNGV. The V end lost 0 bases, the J end lost 3 bases, and 18 bases lay between the germline ends. CDR3 length equals 17 residues. The CDR3 DNA reads as TGTGCCAGCAGCTTAGAACAGTTTTCGACAGCCATCTACGAGCAGTACTTC. This codes for CASSLEQFSTAIYEQYF.

CDR3 DNA sequence: TGTGCCAGCCTGCTAGCGGGAGGCAATGAGCAGTTCTTC. Translation: CASLLAGGNEQFF. V usage is TRBV7-9 and J usage is TRBJ2-1; 11 bases are a match to TRBD2. The germline V gene has CDR1 SEHNR and CDR2 FQNEAQ (reference sequence). The CDR3 is 13 amino acids. Trimming at V came to 8 bases and at J to 6 bases, leaving 3 bases not matched to a gene.

This chain connects TRBV5-1 to TRBJ2-1; possibly TRBD2 for D (7 bases). Germline loops: CDR1 SGHRS, CDR2 YFSETQ. The CDR3 loop spans 13 amino acids. V lost 4 bases, J lost 10 bases, and 15 bases lay in between. CDR3 DNA: TGCGCCAGCAGCCCCATGGGGGGGCAGGAGCAGTTCTTC. Translating it yields CASSPMGGQEQFF.

This clone was counted only a few times. The rearrangement links TRBV12-3 or TRBV12-4 to TRBJ1-1; D is unclear. The CDR3 spans 13 residues. V lost 7 bases and J lost 0, with 9 bases in between. CDR3 nucleotide sequence: TGTGCCAGCATTCCACAGATGAACACTGAAGCTTTCTTT. Its protein product is CASIPQMNTEAFF.

The genes are TRBV27 and TRBJ1-1; D remains ambiguous. Germline V gene sequence: CDR1 MNHEY, CDR2 SMNVEV (reference sequence). This CDR3 has 15 amino acids. Trimming left V 7 bases short and J 2 bases short, with 17 bases between. The CDR3: CASTHGGLSNTEAFF. CDR3 in DNA: TGTGCCAGCACCCACGGTGGACTCTCCAACACTGAAGCTTTCTTT.

The chain has TRBV24-1 and TRBJ1-5; 11 nucleotides line up with TRBD1. Germline V gene sequence: CDR1 KGHDR, CDR2 SFDVKD. The J segment lost 4 bases and the V segment lost 4 bases, leaving 5 bases of the junction unmatched. The CDR3 runs to 16 residues. CDR3 sequence: CATSERGTGGNQPQHF. As DNA, the CDR3 is TGTGCCACCAGTGAGCGTGGGACAGGGGGGAATCAGCCCCAGCATTTT.

This clone was observed a few times. This sequence joins TRBV28 and TRBJ2-7, with a weak D call TRBD1 (6 bases). V lost 7 bases, J lost 2 bases, and 15 bases lay in between. CDR1 and CDR2 (germline): MDHEN, SYDVKM. CDR3 length equals 14 residues. CDR3 coding DNA: TGTGCCAGCACACAACAGGGAAGACCCTACGAGCAGTACTTC. It is translated as CASTQQGRPYEQYF.

J is TRBJ1-2 and V is TRBV5-7; D remains unclear. TRBV5-7 falls under the ORF class, with uncertain function. Trimming cost V 9 bases and J 1 base, with 16 bases left between them. The CDR3 sequence is 14 residues long. CDR3 region: CAIFEASVNYGYTF. In nucleotides, the CDR3 is TGTGCCATCTTCGAGGCCTCCGTTAACTATGGCTACACCTTC.

V is TRBV28 and J is TRBJ2-7, with 8 bases fitting TRBD1. The CDR3 is 15 residues long. Germline lookup yields CDR1 MDHEN and CDR2 SYDVKM. V was pared by 4 bases and J by 3 bases, with 8 bases of the junction left unmatched. This chain's CDR3 is CASSSTGAGGYEQYF. The CDR3 DNA follows: TGTGCCAGCAGTTCGACAGGGGCGGGTGGCTACGAGCAGTACTTC.

To note about this clone: Other nucleotide sequences from this sample produce the same CDR3. The chain combines TRBV18 with TRBJ1-1; 9 bases are shared with TRBD1. The length of the CDR3 is 15 residues. The V and J ends lost 3 bases and 1 base, in that order; junction bases with no gene match: 3. CDR1 and CDR2 (germline): KGHSH, LQKENI. The CDR3 coding sequence is TGTGCCAGCTCACCCACGGGACAGGGGAACACTGAAGCTTTCTTT. Protein sequence: CASSPTGQGNTEAFF.

The V gene is TRBV9, the J gene TRBJ2-2; TRBD2 matches 11 bases. V shed 5 bases, J shed 2 bases, and the junction held 2 bases outside the gene matches. This CDR3 has 15 amino acids. Germline V CDR1 and CDR2: SGDLS, YYNGEE. CDR3 sequence: CASSGLAGNTGELFF. DNA of the CDR3: TGTGCCAGCAGTGGACTAGCGGGTAACACCGGGGAGCTGTTTTTT.

The genes are TRBV9 and TRBJ1-4; possible D gene TRBD1, 5 bases. V gave up 0 bases and J gave up 3 bases, with 9 bases separating them. CDR3 length: 15 residues. The germline V gene encodes CDR1 SGDLS and CDR2 YYNGEE. The CDR3 DNA is TGTGCCAGCAGCGTAGGCAGGGTAGCTAATGAAAAACTGTTTTTT. The encoded protein is CASSVGRVANEKLFF.

V and J are TRBV19 and TRBJ1-1; D is possibly TRBD1 (5 bases). CDR3 length equals 13 residues. Germline CDR1 LNHDA, CDR2 SQIVND (reference sequence). V lost 6 bases and J lost 3, with 11 bases in between. The CDR3 region is CASSPGVYTEAFF. CDR3 in DNA: TGTGCCAGTAGCCCGGGGGTCTACACTGAAGCTTTCTTT.

The chain uses TRBV4-1 and TRBJ2-7; 7 nucleotides align to TRBD1. The germline V gene encodes CDR1 MGHRA and CDR2 YSYEKL. The V gene end was trimmed by 4 bases and the J gene end by 1 base; junction bases not matched to a gene: 19. The CDR3 contains 19 residues. The CDR3 protein is CASSLNSGHGTVTSYEQYF. The CDR3 region has the DNA TGCGCCAGCAGCCTCAACTCGGGCCACGGGACAGTCACTTCCTACGAGCAGTACTTC.

The genes are TRBV19 and TRBJ2-2, with 9 bases matching TRBD2. Germline V gene lookup returns CDR1 LNHDA and CDR2 SQIVND (reference sequence). This CDR3 contains 15 residues. The trim removed 3 bases at V and 7 bases at J, leaving 6 bases unmatched. This CDR3 reads CASSIRSGSIGELFF. DNA for the CDR3: TGTGCCAGTAGTATCCGTAGCGGGAGTATCGGGGAGCTGTTTTTT. Full variable domain (remainder filled in from reference TRBV19 and TRBJ2-2): DGGITQSPKYLFRKEGQNVTLSCEQNLNHDAMYWYRQDPGQGLRLIYYSQIVNDFQKGDIAEGYSVSREKKESFPLTVTSAQKNPTAFYLCASSIRSGSIGELFFGEGSRLTVL.

The sample holds a few counts of this clone. The V and J genes are TRBV7-2 and TRBJ1-1; D call uncertain. CDR1 and CDR2 (germline): SGHTA, FQGNSA. This CDR3 is built from 13 residues. V dropped 1 base and J dropped 0 bases, with 3 bases sitting between them. The CDR3 reads CASSLDMNTEAFF. The CDR3 nucleotides read TGTGCCAGCAGCTTAGACATGAACACTGAAGCTTTCTTT.

This clone was recorded only once. This sequence joins TRBV7-3 and TRBJ2-1; D unclear. The CDR3 is 18 residues long. CDR1 and CDR2 (germline): SGHTA, FQGTGA. Trimming removed 5 bases from V and 0 bases from J, with 20 bases in between. This CDR3 is CASSLPIESYSSYNEQFF. The CDR3 nucleotides read TGTGCCAGCAGCCTACCTATCGAGAGCTATAGCTCCTACAATGAGCAGTTCTTC.

The chain has TRBV5-1 and TRBJ2-1; possible D gene TRBD2, 6 bases. Germline-derived CDR1 and CDR2 are SGHRS and YFSETQ. This CDR3 is 16 amino acids long. V was cut by 5 bases and J by 0 bases, with 15 bases left in between. CDR3 sequence (DNA): TGCGCCAGCAGACTGCGTCCGGGGGTCTCCTACAATGAGCAGTTCTTC. Translation gives CASRLRPGVSYNEQFF.

The chain uses TRBV5-1 and TRBJ2-1; weak D call: TRBD2 (6 bases). The CDR3 has 14 amino acids. Trimming took off 2 bases at V and 7 bases at J, with 13 bases between the two ends. Germline values: CDR1 SGHRS, CDR2 YFSETQ. This CDR3 reads CASSFGGTGNEQFF. DNA of the CDR3: TGCGCCAGCAGCTTTGGCGGGACTGGAAATGAGCAGTTCTTC.

Here the CDR3 reads CASRSFASSGNTIYF. DNA of the CDR3: TGTGCCAGCAGATCGTTCGCTAGCTCTGGAAACACCATATATTTT. V usage is TRBV28 and J usage is TRBJ1-3; D gene uncertain. V lost 6 bases, J lost 0 bases, and 12 bases lay in between. The CDR3 sequence is 15 residues long. Germline assignment: CDR1 MDHEN and CDR2 SYDVKM.

Turning to this clone: Within the sample, other DNA sequences also encode this same CDR3. V and J are TRBV5-4 and TRBJ2-2; TRBD2 agrees at 13 bases. J gave up 5 bases and V 3 bases, and 4 bases lay outside the gene matches. CDR1 SGHNT and CDR2 YYREEE come from the germline V gene (reference sequence). This CDR3 has 16 amino acids. The CDR3 region is CASSSRLAGGTGELFF. The CDR3 DNA sequence: TGTGCCAGCAGCTCCAGACTAGCGGGAGGTACCGGGGAGCTGTTTTTT.

This clone occurred once. CDR3: CASSRDRQHSGANVLTF. In nucleotides, the CDR3 is TGTGCCAGCTCACGCGATAGACAGCACTCTGGGGCCAACGTCCTGACTTTC. The chain is built from TRBV18 and TRBJ2-6; D possibly corresponds to TRBD1 (5 bases). Germline V CDR1 and CDR2: KGHSH, LQKENI. This CDR3 region has 17 residues. Trimming removed 4 bases from V and 0 bases from J, with 13 bases in between.

V gene TRBV5-8 combines with J gene TRBJ1-1; D unclear. The length of the CDR3 is 15 residues. From germline, CDR1 is SGHTS and CDR2 YDEGEE. V lost 0 bases and J 2 bases, leaving 11 bases between the germline ends. The CDR3 region has the DNA TGTGCCAGCAGCTTGGAGCGACTGAGAAACACTGAAGCTTTCTTT. The encoded protein is CASSLERLRNTEAFF.

This clone was recorded once. CDR3 amino acids: CASSGGTSGRHTDTQYF. CDR3 coding DNA: TGTGCCAGCAGTGGGGGGACTAGCGGGAGGCACACAGATACGCAGTATTTT. The chain couples TRBV28 to TRBJ2-3; TRBD2 matches at 15 bases. The CDR3 consists of 17 residues. Looked up from germline, CDR1 is MDHEN and CDR2 is SYDVKM. V shed 5 bases, J shed 2 bases, and the junction held 5 bases outside the gene matches.

This clone has a handful of counts. V is TRBV19 and J is TRBJ2-2; 7 bases are shared with TRBD1. V lost 4 bases, J lost 2 bases, and 1 base stayed unmatched. This CDR3 is 14 amino acids long. Germline-derived CDR1 and CDR2 are LNHDA and SQIVND (reference sequence). This chain's CDR3 is CASSRDRNTGELFF. The CDR3 region has the DNA TGTGCCAGTAGTAGGGACAGAAACACCGGGGAGCTGTTTTTT.

This clone appeared once. At one end, the junction sequence differs from germline, possibly due to a read error. The chain uses TRBV30 and TRBJ2-5, with TRBD1 matching 8 bases. The CDR3 spans 16 residues. Germline V gene sequence: CDR1 GTSNPN, CDR2 SVGIG (reference sequence). The CDR3 sequence is CAWNRRGTGRQGTQYF. The CDR3 DNA is TGTGCCTGGAATAGGAGGGGGACAGGCCGACAAGGGACCCAGTACTTC.

There are many counts of this clone. V is TRBV7-2 and J is TRBJ1-3; D gene uncertain. Deletions cut 2 bases from V and 2 bases from J, with 7 bases between. The length of the CDR3 is 14 residues. The germline gives CDR1 SGHTA, CDR2 FQGNSA. The CDR3 protein is CASSLLSTGNTIYF. DNA for the CDR3: TGTGCCAGCAGCTTATTGTCTACTGGAAACACCATATATTTT.